This T cell receptor (beta chain) was found in a study of early T cells in non-severe SARS-CoV-2 infection. For the study at large: The authors sequenced bulk RNA from unsorted whole blood, leaving chains unpaired.

This clonotype has at least ten counts. Individual cDNA molecules received unique molecular identifiers during library preparation. TCRdb re-called the 5' RACE reads with MiXCR, one entry per CDR3 protein. The table lists around 82,000 distinct CDR3 sequences, approximately 14% of them singletons. The trim removed 4 bases at V and 4 bases at J, leaving 4 bases unmatched. The CDR3 is 14 residues long. Germline V CDR1 and CDR2: LNHDA, SQIVND (reference sequence). Specimen: whole blood. The V and J genes are TRBV19 and TRBJ2-3; TRBD2 matches 8 bases. The clonotype originates from an adult who was a healthcare worker with PCR-confirmed SARS-CoV-2 infection or an uninfected control (not recorded which). This chain's CDR3 is CASSRSGGPDTQYF. Written as DNA, the CDR3 is TGTGCCAGTAGTAGGTCGGGGGGGCCAGATACGCAGTATTTT.